These 8 T cell receptor beta chains were sequenced from one sample in a study of post-analysis software for immune sequencing data. Study findings and constraints: A handful of TRBV segments were significantly more frequent in patients than in controls. TRBV5-6, TRBV5-1 and TRBV20-1 were among these segments.

Their cognate antigens are unknown. The TCR beta cDNA libraries carried unique molecular identifiers. Using its own MiXCR run on the PCR reads, TCRdb lists one record per CDR3 protein. The top ten hold 6.5% to 8% of the sample, which has roughly 430,000 distinct CDR3 sequences, 30% to 45% seen once. What was sequenced was blood. These receptors were obtained from a girl aged 2 to 10 with multiple sclerosis.

The chain employs TRBV12-3 or TRBV12-4 and TRBJ2-1, with 8 bases fitting TRBD2. V gave up 5 bases and J gave up 9 bases; unmatched junction bases: 12. CDR3 size: 15 residues. CDR3 sequence reads: CASSEAGVLRSEQFF. The CDR3 region has the DNA TGTGCCAGCAGTGAAGCGGGAGTACTTCGCAGTGAGCAGTTCTTC.

This clonotype was recorded a few times. V gene TRBV20-1 combines with J gene TRBJ2-3, with TRBD2 matching 7 bases. V lost 6 bases to trimming and J lost 5 bases; unmatched junction nucleotides: 2. The germline V gene has CDR1 DFQATT and CDR2 SNEGSKA (reference sequence). CDR3 length equals 11 residues. CDR3 in DNA: TGCAGTGCCACGGGGGGAGATACGCAGTATTTT. It specifies CSATGGDTQYF.

The chain employs TRBV28 and TRBJ1-5, with a tentative D call TRBD1 (6 bases). This CDR3 contains 14 residues. The germline gives CDR1 MDHEN, CDR2 SYDVKM. Trimming cost V 4 bases and J 2 bases, with 9 bases left between them. The CDR3 region has the DNA TGTGCCAGCAGTTCCTACAGGGGCAATCAGCCCCAGCATTTT. Protein: CASSSYRGNQPQHF.

The chain employs TRBV5-4 and TRBJ1-2; D is uncertain. V gave up 0 bases and J gave up 4 bases, with 10 bases separating them. The CDR3 runs to 14 residues. The V gene's germline CDR1 is SGHNT and CDR2 YYREEE (reference sequence). CDR3 residues: CASSLVGSGYGYTF. Written as DNA, the CDR3 is TGTGCCAGCAGCTTGGTTGGGTCCGGCTATGGCTACACCTTC.

This clonotype was recorded a few times. The chain joins TRBV6-1 to TRBJ2-5; 11 bases fit TRBD2. This CDR3 has 14 amino acids. V lost 10 bases and J lost 3; bases outside the gene matches: 7. CDR1 MNHNS and CDR2 SASEGT come from the germline V gene. The CDR3 DNA reads as TGTGCCACTATAATGGGACTAGCGGAAGAGACCCAGTACTTC. It encodes CATIMGLAEETQYF.

This clonotype came up a few times. The chain carries TRBV2 and TRBJ2-7; tentatively, D is TRBD1 or TRBD2 (6 bases each). Matching the DNA end better, TRBJ2-5 makes the J call doubtful. CDR1 SNHLY and CDR2 FYNNEI come from the germline V gene. The CDR3 contains 15 residues. Written as DNA, the CDR3 is TGTGCCAGCAGTGGGGACCGTCGGAGGGGGGAGACCCAGTACTTC. As protein: CASSGDRRRGETQYF.

The table lists this clonotype with a few counts. The CDR3 DNA reads as TGCAGCGTTGAAAAAACAGGGGCGCAGTACTTC. Translating gives CSVEKTGAQYF. This rearrangement joins TRBV29-1 to TRBJ2-5; 7 positions match TRBD1. Germline assignment: CDR1 SQVTM and CDR2 ANQGSEA. The junction had 5 bases not matched to a gene; V was cut back by 2 bases and J by 11 bases. This CDR3 is 11 amino acids long.

The chain combines TRBV4-3 with TRBJ2-7; D possibly corresponds to TRBD2 (5 bases). The V end was cut by 0 bases, the J end by 1 base, with 10 bases between. Germline-derived CDR1 and CDR2 are LGHNA and YSLEER. This CDR3 has 15 residues. DNA for the CDR3: TGCGCCAGCAGCCAAGATCGAGACTATTCCTACGAGCAGTACTTC. As protein: CASSQDRDYSYEQYF.